This TCR beta chain is from a study of blood T cell repertoires in COVID-19. Overall study context: COVID-19 samples from acute and convalescent phases originated in the United States, Italy and Spain. PBMCs, B-cell-depleted T cells, or T cells were the source of the cDNA or gDNA that made up the material.

Per the germline V gene, CDR1 is KGHDR and CDR2 is SFDVKD. V lost 4 bases and J 10 bases, leaving 10 bases between the germline ends. The CDR3 is made up of 12 amino acids. Per the study methods: Reference gene primer amplification in the assay estimated nucleated cell counts. Only in-frame clones appear in the TCRdb table, and some are missing; sequencing was by immunoSEQ multiplex PCR. The V and J calls and the clone size are those of that table, but D and trimming were determined from the DNA. The sample shows approximately 210,000 clones, 84% of them seen only once. Sequencing was performed on peripheral blood. This chain connects TRBV24-1 to TRBJ2-1, with D maybe TRBD1 (6 bases). This receptor was obtained from a woman between 65 and 79 years old with active or convalescent COVID-19. The chain's CDR3 is CATSDRDREQFF. CDR3 nucleotide sequence: TGTGCCACCAGTGACAGAGACAGGGAGCAGTTCTTC.